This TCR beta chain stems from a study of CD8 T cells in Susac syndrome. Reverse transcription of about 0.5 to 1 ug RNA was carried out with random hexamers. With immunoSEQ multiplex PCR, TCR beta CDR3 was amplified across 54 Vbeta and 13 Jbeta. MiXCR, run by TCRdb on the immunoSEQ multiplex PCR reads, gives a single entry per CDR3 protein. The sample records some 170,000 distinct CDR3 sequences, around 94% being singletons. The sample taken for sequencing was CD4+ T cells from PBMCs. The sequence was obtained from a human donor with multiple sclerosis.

Here the CDR3 DNA reads TGTGCCAGCAGCTCGTGGCTCCTAGTGGGCTATGGCTACACCTTC. Translation gives CASSSWLLVGYGYTF. The rearrangement uses TRBV7-8 and TRBJ1-2; D gene unclear. Germline V gene data show CDR1 as SGHVS and CDR2 as FQNEAQ. V gave up 4 bases and J gave up 4 bases, with 16 bases separating them. The CDR3 length is 15 residues.